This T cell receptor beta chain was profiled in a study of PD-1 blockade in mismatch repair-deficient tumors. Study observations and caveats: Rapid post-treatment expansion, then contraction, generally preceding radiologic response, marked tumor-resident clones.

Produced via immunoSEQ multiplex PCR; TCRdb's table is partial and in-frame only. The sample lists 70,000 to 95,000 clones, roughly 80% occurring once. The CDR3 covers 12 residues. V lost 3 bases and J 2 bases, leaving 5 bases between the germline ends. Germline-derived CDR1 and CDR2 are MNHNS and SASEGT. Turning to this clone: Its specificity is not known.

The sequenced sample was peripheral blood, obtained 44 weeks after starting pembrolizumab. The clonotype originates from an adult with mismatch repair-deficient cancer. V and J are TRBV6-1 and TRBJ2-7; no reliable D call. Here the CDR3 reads CASSDLTYEQYF. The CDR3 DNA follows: TGTGCCAGCAGTGACTTAACCTACGAGCAGTACTTC.